Below, 27 T cell receptor beta chains from the same sample are listed, as sequenced in a study of blood T cell repertoires in COVID-19. Repertoires were generated with immunoSEQ multiplex PCR, while TCRdb's copy carries only in-frame clones and drops some. The data contain about 130,000 clones, around nine tenths of them seen just once; the ten biggest clones take up 2.5% to 3%. The sequenced material came from peripheral blood. These receptors all come from a man between 60 and 75 years old with active or convalescent COVID-19.

The chain uses TRBV2 and TRBJ2-1; the D gene is possibly TRBD2 (7 bases). Trimming stripped 7 bases from V and 10 bases from J, with 20 bases between. CDR3 length: 14 amino acids. Germline loops: CDR1 SNHLY, CDR2 FYNNEI. CDR3 sequence (DNA): TGTGCCAGCATCCAAGAAAGGGGGGGGCGGGAGCAGTTCTTC. It codes for CASIQERGGREQFF.

This chain joins TRBV24-1 and TRBJ1-1; D remains unclear. Trimming removed 2 bases at V and 0 bases at J, with 9 bases between. This CDR3 comprises 15 residues. Germline lookup yields CDR1 KGHDR and CDR2 SFDVKD. CDR3 DNA sequence: TGTGCCACCAGTGATTCCCGGGTTCTGAACACTGAAGCTTTCTTT. Amino acids: CATSDSRVLNTEAFF.

The rearrangement joins TRBV30 to TRBJ1-4; the match to TRBD1 covers 9 bases. Per germline, CDR1 GTSNPN and CDR2 SVGIG (reference sequence). This CDR3 region has 15 residues. The trim removed 4 bases at V and 6 bases at J, leaving 9 bases unmatched. The CDR3 protein is CAWTGGTGIHEKLFF. Written as DNA, the CDR3 is TGTGCCTGGACTGGCGGGACAGGGATACATGAAAAACTGTTTTTT.

The chain joins TRBV7-2 to TRBJ1-2; 7 bases are shared with TRBD1. The V segment lost 2 bases and the J segment 2 bases; nucleotides outside the gene matches: 11. Per germline, CDR1 SGHTA and CDR2 FQGNSA. This CDR3 contains 17 residues. CDR3 DNA sequence: TGTGCCAGCAGCTTATCGGGGACAGCAGGGACCAACTATGGCTACACCTTC. Amino acid sequence: CASSLSGTAGTNYGYTF.

The chain links TRBV2 to TRBJ1-2; maybe TRBD1 (5 bases). Between the trimmed V and J ends, which lost 5 bases and 8 bases, there was a span of 12 bases. Germline-derived CDR1 and CDR2 are SNHLY and FYNNEI. This CDR3 is built from 12 residues. Here the CDR3 reads CASSSGYGGYTF. The CDR3 nucleotides are TGTGCCAGCAGTTCAGGGTACGGAGGCTACACCTTC.

The sample holds one count of this clone. Here the CDR3 DNA reads TGTGCCAGCAGCGAGCCCAGCACAGATACGCAGTATTTT. Residues: CASSEPSTDTQYF. This chain joins TRBV9 and TRBJ2-3; D is ambiguous. The CDR3 runs to 13 residues. With 3 bases removed from V and 0 bases from J, the gap between germline ends came to 5 bases. Germline lookup yields CDR1 SGDLS and CDR2 YYNGEE.

V is TRBV7-4 and J is TRBJ2-5; 7 bases fit TRBD1. The germline gives CDR1 SGHVT, CDR2 SQSDAQ. V was clipped by 0 bases and J by 2 bases; unmatched bases: 12. This CDR3 spans 18 amino acids. The CDR3 is CASSLAKSQGVGQETQYF. The CDR3 DNA follows: TGTGCCAGCAGCTTAGCGAAATCCCAGGGGGTTGGGCAAGAGACCCAGTACTTC. The full variable domain, with the rest looked up from reference TRBV7-4 and TRBJ2-5, is GAGVSQSPRYKVAKRGRDVALRCDSISGHVTLYWYRQTLGQGSEVLTYSQSDAQRDKSGRPSGRFSAERPERSVSTLKIQRTEQGDSAVYLCASSLAKSQGVGQETQYFGPGTRLLVL.

This clone came up a few times. The chain couples TRBV5-1 to TRBJ1-6, with 10 bases fitting TRBD1. Germline V gives CDR1 SGHRS, CDR2 YFSETQ. Germline trimming cut 5 bases from V and 7 bases from J; bases unmatched to any gene: 6. The CDR3 spans 15 residues. CDR3 nucleotides: TGCGCCAGCAGGCTTCCGGGACAGGGGAATTCACCCCTCCACTTT. Its protein is CASRLPGQGNSPLHF.

This clone was counted a single time. The chain couples TRBV11-2 to TRBJ2-1; TRBD2 matches at 7 bases. The CDR3 totals 16 residues. V trimming: 1 base; J trimming: 3 bases; junction bases outside the gene matches: 6. Germline V lookup: CDR1 SGHAT, CDR2 FQNNGV. CDR3 protein: CASSLVLAVIYNEQFF. The DNA of the CDR3 is TGTGCCAGCAGCTTAGTCCTAGCGGTAATCTACAATGAGCAGTTCTTC.

The chain has TRBV3-1 (or the pseudogene TRBV3-2) and TRBJ2-3; no firm D call. V gave up 4 bases and J gave up 4 bases, with 15 bases separating them. The germline CDR1 and CDR2 sequences are LGHDT and YNNKEL (reference sequence). This CDR3 has 15 residues. The CDR3, as DNA: TGTGCCAGCAGCCTCAGGTCCCGCCAGGCAGATACGCAGTATTTT. It yields the protein CASSLRSRQADTQYF.

V and J are TRBV12-3 or TRBV12-4 and TRBJ2-1, with TRBD2 identical over 9 bases. There are 12 residues in the CDR3. V shed 5 bases and J 11 bases; nucleotides not matched to a gene: 4. CDR3 sequence (DNA): TGTGCCAGCAGTCTCAGCGGGGGGAAGCAGTTCTTC. This encodes CASSLSGGKQFF.

The gene calls are TRBV6-2 or TRBV6-3 and TRBJ1-1; D is uncertain. The V end lost 6 bases, the J end lost 5 bases, and 7 bases lay between the germline ends. The CDR3 is 11 residues long. Germline values: CDR1 MNHEY, CDR2 SVGEGT. CDR3 in DNA: TGTGCCAGCAGCTCCCCGACTGAAGCTTTCTTT. The encoded protein is CASSSPTEAFF.

The gene calls are TRBV19 and TRBJ1-1, with a possible D match to TRBD1 (5 bases). CDR1 and CDR2 from the germline V gene are LNHDA and SQIVND (reference sequence). CDR3 length: 14 amino acids. Trimming shortened V by 7 bases and J by 4 bases, and 16 bases separated the two germline ends. CDR3 in DNA: TGTGCCAGTATACCCAGGGAGGTAAGCACTGAAGCTTTCTTT. It is translated as CASIPREVSTEAFF.

The V gene is TRBV5-1, the J gene TRBJ2-3; 8 bases match TRBD2. Unmatched junction bases numbered 7, after V lost 4 bases and J lost 3 bases. The CDR3 has 15 residues. Per germline, CDR1 SGHRS and CDR2 YFSETQ. CDR3 loop: CASSTSGSGTDTQYF. The CDR3 DNA sequence: TGCGCCAGCAGCACAAGCGGGAGTGGGACAGATACGCAGTATTTT.

This rearrangement joins TRBV18 to TRBJ2-3; perhaps TRBD2 as D (6 bases). V lost 1 base and J 1 base, leaving 15 bases between the germline ends. The CDR3 is made up of 17 amino acids. The germline gives CDR1 KGHSH, CDR2 LQKENI. DNA for the CDR3: TGTGCCAGCTCACCACGATTACTCCCTAGCGGCACAGATACGCAGTATTTT. Translation: CASSPRLLPSGTDTQYF.

The rearrangement uses TRBV6-5 and TRBJ1-4; D not certain. The CDR3 contains 15 residues. Trimming removed 0 bases at V and 8 bases at J, with 13 bases between. Per the germline V gene, CDR1 is MNHEY and CDR2 is SVGAGI. The CDR3 region is CASSYSGVGREKLFF. Here the CDR3 DNA reads TGTGCCAGCAGTTACTCTGGGGTCGGGAGAGAAAAACTGTTTTTT.

The chain employs TRBV19 and TRBJ1-1; tentative D call: TRBD1 (6 bases). This CDR3 has 15 amino acids. Germline V gene data show CDR1 as LNHDA and CDR2 as SQIVND (reference sequence). V was cut by 5 bases and J by 7 bases, with 20 bases left in between. CDR3 amino acids: CASSAADSNVDEAFF. The CDR3, as DNA: TGTGCCAGTAGTGCCGCGGACAGTAACGTGGATGAAGCTTTCTTT. Full variable domain (remainder filled in from reference TRBV19 and TRBJ1-1): DGGITQSPKYLFRKEGQNVTLSCEQNLNHDAMYWYRQDPGQGLRLIYYSQIVNDFQKGDIAEGYSVSREKKESFPLTVTSAQKNPTAFYLCASSAADSNVDEAFFGQGTRLTVV.

The genes are TRBV6-6 and TRBJ2-7; perhaps TRBD1 as D (5 bases). V gave up 1 base and J gave up 4 bases, with 11 bases separating them. The CDR3 runs to 14 residues. Looked up from germline, CDR1 is MNHNY and CDR2 is SVGAGI (reference sequence). This chain's CDR3 is CASSYFAGNYEQYF. The CDR3 DNA is TGTGCCAGCAGTTACTTCGCAGGGAATTACGAGCAGTACTTC.

This clone came up a few times. The CDR3 nucleotides read TGTGCCAGCAGCGTAGTCCCGGACACTGAAGCTTTCTTT. Its translation is CASSVVPDTEAFF. The chain employs TRBV9 and TRBJ1-1; no definite D call. This CDR3 region has 13 residues. Germline CDR1 SGDLS, CDR2 YYNGEE. The V end was cut by 0 bases, the J end by 3 bases, with 6 bases between.

This chain links TRBV7-3 with TRBJ2-2; D unresolved. In germline, CDR1 is SGHTA, CDR2 FQGTGA. V lost 2 bases and J 0 bases, leaving 10 bases between the germline ends. The CDR3 covers 16 residues. CDR3 in amino acids: CASSLQSPSNTGELFF. In nucleotides, the CDR3 is TGTGCCAGCAGCTTACAGTCACCCTCGAACACCGGGGAGCTGTTTTTT.

The rearrangement links TRBV4-2 to TRBJ1-1; tentative D call: TRBD1 (6 bases). The CDR3 is 18 residues long. V was shortened by 3 bases and J by 1 base, with 21 bases between the two germline ends. Germline CDR1 LGHNA, CDR2 YNFKEQ. The CDR3 loop reads CASSHPDDGQHPNTEAFF. CDR3 DNA: TGTGCCAGCAGCCACCCCGACGACGGACAGCACCCGAACACTGAAGCTTTCTTT.

The J gene is TRBJ2-1, the V gene TRBV19; TRBD2 matches at 7 bases. This CDR3 is 16 amino acids long. Germline V gene data show CDR1 as LNHDA and CDR2 as SQIVND (reference sequence). The junction had 16 bases not matched to a gene; V was cut back by 6 bases and J by 8 bases. The CDR3 spells CASRASGTGGGDEQFF. Written as DNA, the CDR3 is TGTGCCAGTAGAGCCTCCGGGACGGGGGGAGGGGATGAGCAGTTCTTC. The variable domain in full, completed from reference TRBV19 and TRBJ2-1, reads DGGITQSPKYLFRKEGQNVTLSCEQNLNHDAMYWYRQDPGQGLRLIYYSQIVNDFQKGDIAEGYSVSREKKESFPLTVTSAQKNPTAFYLCASRASGTGGGDEQFFGPGTRLTVL.

This rearrangement joins TRBV9 to TRBJ1-5; TRBD1 matches 7 bases. CDR3 length: 19 amino acids. The ends lost 2 bases at V and 2 bases at J; junction bases unmatched: 16. CDR1 and CDR2 from the germline V gene are SGDLS and YYNGEE. Here the CDR3 reads CASSVERRGTAGGNQPQHF. The DNA for the CDR3 is TGTGCCAGCAGCGTTGAGAGGCGGGGGACAGCGGGAGGCAATCAGCCCCAGCATTTT.

The chain couples TRBV5-4 to TRBJ2-1; 7 nucleotides match TRBD1. Per germline, CDR1 SGHNT and CDR2 YYREEE (reference sequence). The ends lost 1 base at V and 6 bases at J; junction bases unmatched: 7. This CDR3 is 15 amino acids long. CDR3 region: CASSLPQTGTNEQFF. CDR3 coding DNA: TGTGCCAGCAGCTTGCCGCAGACAGGGACCAATGAGCAGTTCTTC.

The rearrangement links TRBV29-1 to TRBJ2-7; possible D gene TRBD1, 6 bases. Looked up from germline, CDR1 is SQVTM and CDR2 is ANQGSEA. The CDR3 spans 13 residues. The V gene lost 6 bases and the J gene lost 2 bases, with 14 bases spanning the gap. As DNA, the CDR3 is TGCAGCGTCGAAACGCAGGGGACCTACGAGCAGTACTTC. Its translation: CSVETQGTYEQYF.

The rearrangement links TRBV24-1 to TRBJ2-2, with TRBD1 matching 7 bases. CDR3 length: 16 amino acids. The germline CDR1 and CDR2 sequences are KGHDR and SFDVKD. V shed 7 bases, J shed 2 bases, and the junction held 9 bases outside the gene matches. The CDR3 DNA reads as TGTGCCACCAGGAGGGGGCGTGGGGAAAACACCGGGGAGCTGTTTTTT. Its protein is CATRRGRGENTGELFF.

The rearrangement uses TRBV6-5 and TRBJ2-7; 11 bases align to TRBD2. Trimming took 6 bases from V and 4 from J; bases not matched to a gene: 8. The CDR3 has 15 residues. Germline values: CDR1 MNHEY, CDR2 SVGAGI. The CDR3 nucleotides are TGTGCCAGCAGAGAGGAACTAGCGGGGGTTTACGAGCAGTACTTC. It yields the protein CASREELAGVYEQYF.